The T cell receptor beta chain described here comes from a study of T cell responses to AZD1222 COVID-19 vaccine. Study conclusions and caveats: Most donors were white British and more were female, and clonal diversity was possibly underestimated. Of spike-specific TCRs, nearly half reportedly target regions left unmutated in variants. Elevations in Spike-specific TCR breadth and depth followed administration of two AZD1222 doses. Spike-wide coverage was observed for vaccine-associated CD4 TCRs, with dominant responses at 160-218 and 743-854.

Assay: immunoSEQ multiplex PCR; the TCRdb copy retains only in-frame clones and omits some. The sample lists tens of thousands of clones; more than 60% were seen once. This clone has more than one count but fewer than ten. The antigen remains undetermined. CDR1 and CDR2 (germline): LNHDA, SQIVND (reference sequence). The V segment lost 7 bases and the J segment 9 bases; nucleotides outside the gene matches: 16. The CDR3 contains 16 residues. The material sequenced was peripheral blood, taken on day 0 of MenACWY control vaccination. This sequence was found in an adult in good health. The V call is TRBV19, the J call TRBJ2-1, with 9 bases lining up with TRBD2. CDR3 residues: CASNYKLAGGVGEQFF. CDR3 bases: TGTGCCAGTAACTATAAGCTGGCGGGGGGGGTCGGTGAGCAGTTCTTC. Supplemented by reference TRBV19 and TRBJ2-1, the full variable domain reads DGGITQSPKYLFRKEGQNVTLSCEQNLNHDAMYWYRQDPGQGLRLIYYSQIVNDFQKGDIAEGYSVSREKKESFPLTVTSAQKNPTAFYLCASNYKLAGGVGEQFFGPGTRLTVL.